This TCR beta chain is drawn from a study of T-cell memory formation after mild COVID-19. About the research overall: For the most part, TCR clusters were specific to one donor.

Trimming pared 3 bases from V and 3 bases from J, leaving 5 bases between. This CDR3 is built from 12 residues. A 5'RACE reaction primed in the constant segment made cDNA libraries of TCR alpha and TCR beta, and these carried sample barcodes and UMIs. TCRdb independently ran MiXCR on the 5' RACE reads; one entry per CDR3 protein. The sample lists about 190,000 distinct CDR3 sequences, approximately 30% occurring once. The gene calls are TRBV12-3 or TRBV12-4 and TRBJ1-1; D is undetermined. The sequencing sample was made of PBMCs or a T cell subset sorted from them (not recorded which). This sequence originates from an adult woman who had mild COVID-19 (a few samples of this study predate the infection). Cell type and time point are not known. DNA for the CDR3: TGTGCCAGCAGTTTTTTAGACACTGAAGCTTTCTTT. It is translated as CASSFLDTEAFF.